The 17 T cell receptor beta chains below all came from one sample that was sequenced in a study of beta chain features in type 1 diabetes. TCRB transcripts that were expressed got sequenced, as all of the isolated RNA had been reverse transcribed. Clones were read by immunoSEQ multiplex PCR, and TCRdb kept only the in-frame ones, dropping some. The sample contains about 220,000 clones, about a tenth of which appear only once. The sequenced sample was central memory CD4+ T cells from blood. The receptors come from a man between 18 and 29 years old in good health.

In this sample, this clone turned up a few times. The same CDR3 also results from other DNA sequences found in this sample. This chain uses TRBV25-1 with TRBJ2-5; maybe TRBD1 (7 bases). The CDR3 runs to 17 residues. Germline loops: CDR1 MGHDK, CDR2 SYGVNS. V lost 1 base to trimming and J lost 2 bases, with 17 bases between them. CDR3 in amino acids: CASSELGRGVHQETQYF. CDR3 nucleotide sequence: TGTGCCAGCAGTGAATTAGGCAGGGGGGTCCATCAAGAGACCCAGTACTTC.

This clone was observed a handful of times. The rearrangement uses TRBV5-1 and TRBJ2-7; D remains ambiguous. Germline V gene lookup returns CDR1 SGHRS and CDR2 YFSETQ. The CDR3 extends over 14 amino acids. With 1 base removed from V and 1 base from J, the gap between germline ends came to 9 bases. As DNA, the CDR3 is TGCGCCAGCAGCTTGAGTACGGCATCCTACGAGCAGTACTTC. This gives the protein CASSLSTASYEQYF.

This clone was counted only a few times. V is TRBV27 and J is TRBJ2-5; 7 nucleotides match TRBD1. Germline CDR1 MNHEY, CDR2 SMNVEV (reference sequence). V was clipped by 6 bases and J by 5 bases; unmatched bases: 9. This CDR3 is 14 amino acids long. The CDR3 here is CASRILGGGETQYF. CDR3 DNA: TGTGCCAGCAGAATCTTAGGGGGCGGGGAGACCCAGTACTTC.

Many counts were recorded for this clone. The CDR3 is CASSLAREGPEQFF. CDR3 sequence (DNA): TGTGCCAGCAGCTTAGCGCGGGAGGGCCCGGAGCAGTTCTTC. The rearrangement joins TRBV7-2 to TRBJ2-1, with 9 bases aligning to TRBD2. The V segment lost 0 bases and the J segment 10 bases; nucleotides outside the gene matches: 4. CDR3 length: 14 amino acids. The germline V gene encodes CDR1 SGHTA and CDR2 FQGNSA.

The chain couples TRBV25-1 to TRBJ2-7; 7 bases align to TRBD2. The V segment lost 3 bases and the J segment 1 base; nucleotides outside the gene matches: 9. Germline CDR1 reads MGHDK; CDR2 reads SYGVNS. The CDR3 totals 16 residues. CDR3 residues: CASSDRVRLASYEQYF. The CDR3 DNA reads as TGTGCCAGCAGTGATCGAGTCCGACTAGCATCCTACGAGCAGTACTTC.

The genes are TRBV30 and TRBJ1-2; D might be TRBD1 (6 bases). Trimming stripped 2 bases from V and 0 bases from J, with 10 bases between. Germline CDR1 and CDR2: GTSNPN and SVGIG (reference sequence). CDR3 size: 14 residues. DNA of the CDR3: TGTGCCTGGAGTACAGGGTGGACTAACTATGGCTACACCTTC. The encoded protein is CAWSTGWTNYGYTF.

In its sample, this clone was seen a few times. This rearrangement joins TRBV10-3 to TRBJ2-2, with 8 bases identical to TRBD2. The CDR3 covers 18 residues. V gave up 4 bases and J gave up 0 bases; unmatched junction bases: 10. In germline, CDR1 is ENHRY, CDR2 SYGVKD. CDR3 DNA sequence: TGTGCCATCAGTGTACCCGGGACTAGTGCTCCGAACACCGGGGAGCTGTTTTTT. Translated: CAISVPGTSAPNTGELFF.

The V gene is TRBV27, the J gene TRBJ2-7; maybe TRBD1 (6 bases). Trimming removed 2 bases at V and 5 bases at J, with 19 bases between. The CDR3 is 16 residues long. Germline CDR1 MNHEY, CDR2 SMNVEV (reference sequence). CDR3 residues: CASSLPPRQGRHEQYF. The CDR3 DNA sequence: TGTGCCAGCAGTTTACCCCCGAGGCAGGGGAGACACGAGCAGTACTTC.

This clone was detected many times. This chain uses TRBV23-1 with TRBJ1-2, with unresolved D. TRBV23-1 falls under the ORF class, with uncertain function. CDR3 length: 15 amino acids. V was cut by 0 bases and J by 7 bases, with 15 bases left in between. This CDR3 reads CASSQSYPRVGGYTF. Here the CDR3 DNA reads TGCGCCAGCAGTCAATCTTATCCAAGGGTTGGTGGCTACACCTTC.

CDR3 amino acids: CASSMGLGETQYF. In DNA, the CDR3 is TGTGCCAGCAGCATGGGACTAGGGGAGACCCAGTACTTC. J is TRBJ2-5 and V is TRBV7-9; 8 bases align to TRBD2. The germline V gene has CDR1 SEHNR and CDR2 FQNEAQ (reference sequence). The V and J ends lost 5 bases and 5 bases, in that order; junction bases with no gene match: 4. The CDR3 spans 13 residues.

The rearrangement uses TRBV4-3 and TRBJ2-7; D could derive from TRBD1 or TRBD2 (5 bases each). The V end was cut by 8 bases, the J end by 6 bases, with 17 bases between. Germline CDR1 reads LGHNA; CDR2 reads YSLEER. CDR3 size: 13 residues. The CDR3: CASGRGVASEQYF. For the CDR3, the DNA is TGCGCCAGCGGGCGAGGGGTAGCAAGCGAGCAGTACTTC.

The rearrangement uses TRBV5-1 and TRBJ2-2; no clear D. This CDR3 region has 14 residues. Trimming stripped 5 bases from V and 1 base from J, with 9 bases between. Germline CDR1 reads SGHRS; CDR2 reads YFSETQ. The CDR3 bases are TGCGCCAGCAGTCCGCAAGGGAACACCGGGGAGCTGTTTTTT. It yields the protein CASSPQGNTGELFF.

There are many counts of this clone. The sample holds other DNA sequences that translate to the same CDR3. The chain employs TRBV2 and TRBJ2-3, with TRBD2 matching 9 bases. The CDR3 sequence is 14 residues long. Germline loops: CDR1 SNHLY, CDR2 FYNNEI. V dropped 8 bases and J dropped 2; count of bases not matched to a gene: 5. CDR3: CASGLAGVTDTQYF. CDR3 DNA: TGTGCCAGCGGGTTAGCGGGAGTCACAGATACGCAGTATTTT.

This clone was counted between two and nine times. The chain couples TRBV2 to TRBJ2-3; D ambiguous. This CDR3 comprises 13 residues. Germline CDR1 is SNHLY and CDR2 is FYNNEI. V lost 7 bases, J lost 6 bases, and 14 bases lay in between. The CDR3 region has the DNA TGTGCCAGCATCCGGACGTCTTACGATACGCAGTATTTT. Protein: CASIRTSYDTQYF. The full variable domain, with the rest looked up from reference TRBV2 and TRBJ2-3, is EPEVTQTPSHQVTQMGQEVILRCVPISNHLYFYWYRQILGQKVEFLVSFYNNEISEKSEIFDDQFSVERPDGSNFTLKIRSTKLEDSAMYFCASIRTSYDTQYFGPGTRLTVL.

This clone was detected a few times. Other nucleotide sequences in the sample specify the same CDR3. This chain links TRBV7-3 with TRBJ2-3; D remains ambiguous. There are 12 residues in the CDR3. Germline loops: CDR1 SGHTA, CDR2 FQGTGA. V lost 1 base, J lost 5 bases, and 4 bases lay in between. CDR3 bases: TGTGCCAGCAGCTTAAGCGGAGATACGCAGTATTTT. This translates into CASSLSGDTQYF.

This chain connects TRBV6-1 to TRBJ2-5; TRBD2 is a possible D gene (6 bases). The germline V gene encodes CDR1 MNHNS and CDR2 SASEGT. The CDR3 spans 14 residues. The V and J ends lost 3 bases and 5 bases respectively, with 13 bases between them. The CDR3 protein is CASSEQGGGETQYF. CDR3 nucleotide sequence: TGTGCCAGCAGTGAGCAGGGAGGTGGGGAGACCCAGTACTTC.

This clone was seen a few times. V and J are TRBV4-3 and TRBJ2-1; TRBD1 is a possible D gene (6 bases). Germline lookup yields CDR1 LGHNA and CDR2 YSLEER. There are 15 residues in the CDR3. Trimming pared 4 bases from V and 3 bases from J, leaving 13 bases between. CDR3 in amino acids: CASSLGQRDYNEQFF. CDR3 DNA sequence: TGCGCCAGCAGCCTTGGACAGAGAGACTACAATGAGCAGTTCTTC.